This T cell receptor (beta chain) emerged from a study of blood T cells in healthy people across ages. The CDR3 length is 15 residues. The germline V gene has CDR1 SGHRS and CDR2 YFSETQ. V dropped 3 bases and J dropped 1; count of bases not matched to a gene: 3. Findings of the study overall: Researchers report that TCR beta diversity correlated strongly with naive T cell percentage.

A second PCR, run for about 6 to 11 cycles, used a sample-barcoded 5' primer plus a J-beta primer mix. Each CDR3 protein is one row after TCRdb ran MiXCR on the 5' RACE reads. The sample holds about 810,000 distinct CDR3 sequences; roughly 40% are singletons and the top ten take over 10%. The donors, healthy Caucasians from Russia, were aged roughly 6 to 90. Peripheral blood from each donor was collected in a volume of 8.5 to 10 milliliters. Concerning this clonotype: Its matching antigen is unknown.

Source material: blood. The sequence derives from a man in his late teens or twenties in good health. The chain is built from TRBV5-1 and TRBJ1-1; 10 nucleotides line up with TRBD1. The CDR3 sequence: CASSWGQGKNTEAFF. The CDR3 DNA is TGCGCCAGCAGCTGGGGACAGGGGAAGAACACTGAAGCTTTCTTT.